Below, 5 T cell receptor beta chains from the same sample are listed, as sequenced in a study of PD-1 blockade in classical Hodgkin lymphoma (TCRdb year 2020). The protocol used for the library was the immunoSEQ multiplex PCR assay. TCRdb took over this immuneACCESS table, retaining in-frame rearrangements with V and J assigned. Such tables are incomplete; in checked studies, under half of the missing clones stem from an unresolved V gene, and the remainder is unexplained. This sample is represented by around 50,000 clones; 65% to 80% of them were singletons. Around 12% of the sample is in the top ten clones. The time point label, as the study defines it: cycle 4 day 1 (C4D1), after six to seven weeks of nivolumab. Every trial patient had relapsed following autologous stem cell transplantation, and prior brentuximab vedotin exposure was what differed among cohorts A, B and C. The sample here was peripheral blood mononuclear cells (PBMCs), taken before the fourth cycle of nivolumab. The receptors shown here come from a human donor with classical Hodgkin lymphoma.

This clone was detected a few times. The rearrangement uses TRBV27 and TRBJ2-1; 9 nucleotides line up with TRBD2. J was trimmed by 4 bases and V by 5 bases; bases with no gene match: 15. The CDR3 contains 18 residues. CDR1 is MNHEY, CDR2 SMNVEV, per germline (reference sequence). CDR3 loop: CASSKTGTSISGYNEQFF. The CDR3 DNA reads TGTGCCAGCAGTAAAACCGGGACTAGCATCTCGGGATACAATGAGCAGTTCTTC.

The gene calls are TRBV28 and TRBJ2-7; maybe TRBD2 (5 bases). Germline loops: CDR1 MDHEN, CDR2 SYDVKM. The CDR3 spans 16 residues. V gave up 8 bases and J gave up 3 bases, with 23 bases separating them. In DNA form, the CDR3 reads TGTGCCAGCGGCTCCCGAGGGCACTATAGCAGCTACGAGCAGTACTTC. It translates to CASGSRGHYSSYEQYF.

The chain employs TRBV30 and TRBJ2-7; D may match TRBD1 or TRBD2 (6 bases each). Trimming pared 3 bases from V and 5 bases from J, leaving 14 bases between. Germline assignment: CDR1 GTSNPN and CDR2 SVGIG (reference sequence). This CDR3 contains 13 residues. CDR3 in DNA: TGTGCCTGGAGGTTCACAGGGAGGAACGAGCAGTACTTC. Its translation: CAWRFTGRNEQYF. Combining the CDR3 with reference TRBV30 and TRBJ2-7 gives the whole variable domain SQTIHQWPATLVQPVGSPLSLECTVEGTSNPNLYWYRQAAGRGLQLLFYSVGIGQISSEVPQNLSASRPQDRQFILSSKKLLLSDSGFYLCAWRFTGRNEQYFGPGTRLTVT.

This clone was recorded a few times. V and J are TRBV11-3 and TRBJ2-7, with D perhaps TRBD1 (5 bases). The CDR3 contains 12 residues. V lost 3 bases, J lost 5 bases, and 8 bases lay in between. Germline lookup yields CDR1 SGHNT and CDR2 YENEEA. The DNA of the CDR3 is TGTGCCAGCAGCTTTGACAGCGACGAGCAGTACTTC. It is translated as CASSFDSDEQYF.

CDR3 DNA sequence: TGCGCCAGCAGTGTTGATGCGGGAGTTAATTCCGGGGAGCTGTTTTTT. This sequence encodes CASSVDAGVNSGELFF. This chain links TRBV10-1 with TRBJ2-2, with 7 positions matching TRBD2. V gave up 4 bases and J gave up 6 bases; unmatched junction bases: 11. The CDR3 has 16 amino acids. In germline, CDR1 is WNHNN, CDR2 SYGVQD (reference sequence).